Sequencing of this TCR beta chain was carried out in a study of T-cell reconstitution after alpha-beta-depleted transplantation in children. Study-level findings and limits: After one year, T-cell counts and TCRbeta diversity mostly came from new T cells. Recipient T cells and thymic progenitors that survived were the source of the high TCRbeta diversity seen at day 60 in some patients. The origin of alpha-beta T cells about two months after transplant was reportedly several hundred expanded graft clones.

For TCRbeta, the library was prepared with unique molecular identifiers. TCRdb ran MiXCR on the PCR reads and lists one entry per CDR3 protein. Here the sample spans some 140,000 distinct CDR3 sequences, 9.7% being singletons. Trimming cost V 2 bases and J 2 bases, with 11 bases left between them. The CDR3 is 15 residues long. Germline V gene data show CDR1 as SGHVS and CDR2 as FQNEAQ. This clonotype was seen repeatedly, ten times or more. The antigen remains unidentified. The rearrangement uses TRBV7-8 and TRBJ2-3; D is undetermined. This receptor was taken from a girl under three years old who had a stem cell transplant for combined immunodeficiency, so the T cells may come from the graft donor. Sequenced here: PBMCs, mostly from graft donor cells, sampled 180 days after TCRalphabeta/CD19-depleted stem cell transplant. The DNA for the CDR3 is TGTGCCAGCAGCTTACTTCCATCCCCCACAGATACGCAGTATTTT. Translating gives CASSLLPSPTDTQYF.